The rows below give T cell receptor beta chains drawn from one sample of a study of control samples from healthy donors and cancer patients. Sequencing was performed with immunoSEQ multiplex PCR; in TCRdb, only in-frame clones are kept and a portion is missing. Altogether about 120,000 clones are present, over 90% being singletons, with the ten largest covering 2% to 3%. The sample comprised blood. The receptors derive from a man aged 25-45 years in good health. CDR3s include the opening cysteine and the closing phenylalanine or tryptophan. A D gene is named only where the DNA matches it firmly. Size values are once, few and many counts, or a class for expanded clones, and some rows have none.

d_call j_call v_call clone_size cdr3_nt cdr3_aa
TRBD2 TRBJ2-5 TRBV6-4 - TGTGCCAGCAGCAGACTAGCGGGGCGACAAGAGACCCAGTACTTC CASSRLAGRQETQYF
TRBD2 TRBJ2-7 TRBV15 once TGTGCCACCAGCAGAGATCTTACTAGCGGGGTGCTCGAGCAGTACTTC CATSRDLTSGVLEQYF
TRBD2 TRBJ2-7 TRBV7-3 - TGTGCCAGCAGCTTGACTAGCGATTCCTACGAGCAGTACTTC CASSLTSDSYEQYF
TRBD1 TRBJ2-3 TRBV11-2 - TGTGCCAGCAGCAAGAATAGAAGGGGGACAGGCTCTAGCACAGATACGCAGTATTTT CASSKNRRGTGSSTDTQYF
- TRBJ2-2 TRBV9 - TGTGCCAGCAGCCCCCGAGGATCCCCTTCCGCTACGAACACCGGGGAGCTGTTTTTT CASSPRGSPSATNTGELFF
- TRBJ1-2 TRBV3-1/TRBV3-2 - TGTGCCAGCAGCCAAGATGGCGCTGGGGTGGGCTACACCTTC CASSQDGAGVGYTF
- TRBJ1-5 TRBV5-5 - TGTGCCAGCAGCTCGTACAACAGGGCCAGCAATCAGCCCCAGCATTTT CASSSYNRASNQPQHF
- TRBJ2-5 TRBV6-5 - TGTGCCAGCAGAGGCCCCGGTTGGGGCCAAGAGACCCAGTACTTC CASRGPGWGQETQYF
- TRBJ2-7 TRBV6-5 - TGTGCCAGCGGCCAGGGAACAGGCAACGAGCAGTACTTC CASGQGTGNEQYF
- TRBJ2-3 TRBV5-6 - TGTGCCAGCAGCTTGCCGGGGGAAGGGACGCTTAGCACAGATACGCAGTATTTT CASSLPGEGTLSTDTQYF
- TRBJ2-5 TRBV6-5 - TGTGCCAGCAGTTACTCAGGCGCAAACCAAGAGACCCAGTACTTC CASSYSGANQETQYF
- TRBJ2-3 TRBV6-4 - TGTGCCAGCAGTGTCCATACCACAGATACGCAGTATTTT CASSVHTTDTQYF
TRBD1 TRBJ2-5 TRBV15 once TGTGCCACCAGCAGAGCCACGACAGGGGGCACAGAGACCCAGTACTTC CATSRATTGGTETQYF
- TRBJ1-5 TRBV21-1 once TGTGCCAGCAGCAAAGTAGGAATCAGGGGGCGCCCATATAGCAATCAGCCCCAGCATTTT CASSKVGIRGRPYSNQPQHF
- TRBJ1-1 TRBV5-5 - TGTGCCAGCAGCTTAGCGGAGAACACTGAAGCTTTCTTT CASSLAENTEAFF
- TRBJ1-2 TRBV12-3/TRBV12-4 - TGTGCCAGCAGTTTCGCCACCTTCTATGGCTACACCTTC CASSFATFYGYTF
TRBD1 TRBJ1-5 TRBV2 - TGTGCCAGCAGTGAAGATGGGACAGGGTCGGGGCAGCCCCAGCATTTT CASSEDGTGSGQPQHF
- TRBJ1-5 TRBV18 - TGTGCCAGCTCACCCTCGGCGGGATCTCAGCCCCAGCATTTT CASSPSAGSQPQHF
TRBD1 TRBJ2-7 TRBV7-3 - TGTGCCAGCAGCTTAACGGGACAGGTCGACGAGCAGTACTTC CASSLTGQVDEQYF
- TRBJ1-3 TRBV10-3 - TGTGCCACCCTCGAGGGAAACACCATATATTTT CATLEGNTIYF
TRBD1 TRBJ1-1 TRBV5-1 - TGCGCCAGCAGCTTGGGAGGACAGGGGCGTCGAATGAACACTGAAGCTTTCTTT CASSLGGQGRRMNTEAFF
- TRBJ1-5 TRBV11-3 - TGTGCCAGCAGCCCCCCGCTCCGGGACCTTAGCAATCAGCCCCAGCATTTT CASSPPLRDLSNQPQHF
- TRBJ1-1 TRBV28 - TGTGCCAGCGCTGAGGGGGGGAACACTGAAGCTTTCTTT CASAEGGNTEAFF
- TRBJ1-1 TRBV7-9 - TGTGCCAGCAGCTCAAGAGGGCCCGCGAACACTGAAGCTTTCTTT CASSSRGPANTEAFF
TRBD1 TRBJ1-6 TRBV6-2/TRBV6-3 few TGTGCCAGCAGCTCCATACAGGGGTCCTCACCCCTCCACTTT CASSSIQGSSPLHF
TRBD1 TRBJ1-1 TRBV7-9 few TGTGCCAGCAGCTCCAGCGGACAGGCCCAAAGGACTGAAGCTTTCTTT CASSSSGQAQRTEAFF
TRBD2 TRBJ2-1 TRBV4-1 - TGCGCCAGCAGCCTTGTACTAGCGGGGAACTACAATGAGCAGTTCTTC CASSLVLAGNYNEQFF
- TRBJ1-1 TRBV5-4 - TGTGCCAGCAGCCAAACTCGGGCCGCTATGAACACTGAAGCTTTCTTT CASSQTRAAMNTEAFF
- TRBJ2-2 TRBV5-5 - TGTGCCAGCAGCTTGGTCCCTACCGGGGAGCTGTTTTTT CASSLVPTGELFF
- TRBJ1-2 TRBV5-4 - TGTGCCAGCTCGCCTGCGGGGGCGAATGGCTACACCTTC CASSPAGANGYTF